Listed below are T cell receptor beta chains from one sample, sequenced in a study of T cell repertoires in cytomegalovirus infection. TCRdb reanalysed the reads using MiXCR and keeps one entry per CDR3 protein. This sample yields roughly 920,000 distinct CDR3 sequences, of which around 30% are seen a single time; 11% to 15% belongs to the top ten. Antigen specificity for these receptors is unknown. The source material was cultured CD8+ T cells from PBMCs, sampled from culture after CMV antigen stimulation. The receptors stem from a human donor in good health (CMV status not recorded). Some clones in this sample may be carry-over from other donors' samples. CDR3s include the opening cysteine and the closing phenylalanine or tryptophan. Each record gives: D gene, J gene, clone size, V gene, CDR3 protein, CDR3 DNA. A D gene is named only where the DNA matches it firmly. A clone size is listed for some rows: how often the clone was seen (once, few, many), or a class if it is expanded.

d_gene: NA; j_gene: TRBJ1-4; abundance: NA; v_gene: TRBV27; CDR3aa: CASVNGGPINEKLFF; CDR3nt: TGTGCCAGCGTTAATGGGGGACCGATCAATGAAAAACTGTTTTTT
d_gene: NA; j_gene: TRBJ2-1; abundance: NA; v_gene: TRBV7-3; CDR3aa: CASSLNPGSYNEQFF; CDR3nt: TGTGCCAGCAGCTTAAATCCAGGCTCCTACAATGAGCAGTTCTTC
d_gene: NA; j_gene: TRBJ2-1; abundance: few; v_gene: TRBV7-2; CDR3aa: CASSSWGASAYNEQFF; CDR3nt: TGTGCCAGCAGCTCCTGGGGGGCTTCCGCCTACAATGAGCAGTTCTTC
d_gene: NA; j_gene: TRBJ1-1; abundance: few; v_gene: TRBV6-2/TRBV6-3; CDR3aa: CASSYSVRETEAFF; CDR3nt: TGTGCCAGCAGTTACTCGGTAAGGGAAACTGAAGCTTTCTTT
d_gene: NA; j_gene: TRBJ1-1; abundance: NA; v_gene: TRBV2; CDR3aa: CAIRGETEAFF; CDR3nt: TGTGCCATCCGGGGGGAAACTGAAGCTTTCTTT
d_gene: NA; j_gene: TRBJ1-6; abundance: NA; v_gene: TRBV10-3; CDR3aa: CAISESGGSSYNSPLHF; CDR3nt: TGTGCCATCAGTGAGTCAGGAGGAAGCTCCTATAATTCACCCCTCCACTTT
d_gene: TRBD2; j_gene: TRBJ2-5; abundance: many; v_gene: TRBV11-2; CDR3aa: CASSYPLGASGGQYQETQYF; CDR3nt: TGTGCCAGCAGCTACCCATTGGGGGCTAGCGGGGGACAATACCAAGAGACCCAGTACTTC
d_gene: NA; j_gene: TRBJ2-2; abundance: NA; v_gene: TRBV10-3; CDR3aa: CAISTLDYNTGELFF; CDR3nt: TGTGCCATCAGTACCCTGGACTATAACACCGGGGAGCTGTTTTTT
d_gene: NA; j_gene: TRBJ1-6; abundance: NA; v_gene: TRBV28; CDR3aa: CASSLSEGFPLHF; CDR3nt: TGTGCCAGCAGTTTATCCGAGGGCTTCCCCCTCCACTTT
d_gene: NA; j_gene: TRBJ2-5; abundance: many; v_gene: TRBV7-8; CDR3aa: CASSLSRGPRETQYF; CDR3nt: TGTGCCAGCAGCTTGAGTAGGGGCCCCCGGGAGACCCAGTACTTC
d_gene: TRBD1; j_gene: TRBJ2-7; abundance: once; v_gene: TRBV7-8; CDR3aa: CASSKGTGASYEQYF; CDR3nt: TGTGCCAGCAGCAAGGGGACAGGGGCTTCCTACGAGCAGTACTTC
d_gene: NA; j_gene: TRBJ1-3; abundance: NA; v_gene: TRBV6-1; CDR3aa: CASSGPWLSSGNTIYF; CDR3nt: TGTGCCAGCAGTGGTCCTTGGCTTAGCTCTGGAAACACCATATATTTT
d_gene: TRBD2; j_gene: TRBJ2-5; abundance: NA; v_gene: TRBV11-2; CDR3aa: CASSLVSGGGETQYF; CDR3nt: TGTGCCAGCAGCTTAGTATCGGGCGGGGGAGAGACCCAGTACTTC
d_gene: TRBD1; j_gene: TRBJ1-1; abundance: NA; v_gene: TRBV5-6; CDR3aa: CASSLSGQGYLSEAFF; CDR3nt: TGTGCCAGCAGTCTGTCGGGACAGGGGTATTTGTCTGAAGCTTTCTTT
d_gene: NA; j_gene: TRBJ2-2; abundance: NA; v_gene: TRBV6-5; CDR3aa: CASSEIENTGELFF; CDR3nt: TGTGCCAGCAGTGAGATAGAGAACACCGGGGAGCTGTTTTTT
d_gene: TRBD1; j_gene: TRBJ2-4; abundance: few; v_gene: TRBV19; CDR3aa: CASSTTQGARNIQYF; CDR3nt: TGTGCCAGTAGTACGACACAGGGGGCGAGAAACATTCAGTACTTC
d_gene: NA; j_gene: TRBJ2-1; abundance: NA; v_gene: TRBV4-1; CDR3aa: CASSQGPVQGTSYNEQFF; CDR3nt: TGCGCCAGCAGCCAGGGACCCGTACAGGGAACCTCCTACAATGAGCAGTTCTTC